Described below is a single T cell receptor beta chain sequence and its context. Germline V gene sequence: CDR1 MDHEN, CDR2 SYDVKM. Between the trimmed V and J ends, which lost 6 bases and 7 bases, there was a span of 13 bases. This CDR3 is built from 13 residues. This specimen belongs to a study of blood T cell repertoires in COVID-19. Study-level information: COVID-19 samples from acute and convalescent phases originated in the United States, Italy and Spain.

This table comes from immunoSEQ multiplex PCR, and its TCRdb copy is limited to in-frame clones, with some not included. The sample includes roughly 100,000 clones, 84% of them seen just once. The chain links TRBV28 to TRBJ1-5, with D possibly TRBD1 on 6 matching bases. The specimen was peripheral blood. The source of this sequence is a human donor in a cohort sampled during active or convalescent COVID-19. The CDR3 DNA reads TGTGCCAGCAGGTTACAGGGTGAGCAGCCCCAGCATTTT. This encodes CASRLQGEQPQHF.